This T cell receptor beta chain was profiled in a study of blood T cell repertoires in COVID-19. Background on the study: Samples of COVID-19 (acute and convalescent) were obtained from the United States, Italy and Spain. PBMCs, B-cell-depleted T cells, or T cells provided the cDNA or gDNA that made up the material.

Libraries were prepared by immunoSEQ multiplex PCR; TCRdb keeps only in-frame clonotypes and omits some of them. The sample holds tens of thousands of clones, around nine tenths seen once. The CDR3 consists of 15 residues. CDR1 and CDR2 (germline): MNHNS, SASEGT. The V segment lost 0 bases and the J segment 3 bases; nucleotides outside the gene matches: 3. Input material: peripheral blood. This chain uses TRBV6-1 with TRBJ2-7; 9 bases are shared with TRBD1. The TCR comes from a human donor with active COVID-19. The donor label of this sample is uncertain. In nucleotides, the CDR3 is TGTGCCAGCAGTGAAGCGGGGACAGGGTACTACGAGCAGTACTTC. The encoded protein is CASSEAGTGYYEQYF.